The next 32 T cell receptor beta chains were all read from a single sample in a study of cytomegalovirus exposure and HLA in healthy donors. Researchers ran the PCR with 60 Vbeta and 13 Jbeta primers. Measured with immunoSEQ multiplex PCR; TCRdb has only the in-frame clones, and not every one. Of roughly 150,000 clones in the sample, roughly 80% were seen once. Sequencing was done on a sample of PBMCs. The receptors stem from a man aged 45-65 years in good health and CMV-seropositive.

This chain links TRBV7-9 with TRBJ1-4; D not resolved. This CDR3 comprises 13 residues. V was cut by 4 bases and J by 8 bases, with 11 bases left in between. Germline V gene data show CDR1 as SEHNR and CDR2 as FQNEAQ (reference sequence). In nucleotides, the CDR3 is TGTGCCAGCAGCTGGGCTCAAGGAGAAAAACTGTTTTTT. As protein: CASSWAQGEKLFF.

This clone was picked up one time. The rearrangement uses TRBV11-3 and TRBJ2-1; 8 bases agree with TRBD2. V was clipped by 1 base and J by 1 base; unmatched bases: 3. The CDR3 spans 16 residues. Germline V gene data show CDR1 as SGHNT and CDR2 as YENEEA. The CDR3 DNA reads TGTGCCAGCAGCTTAGGAGGCGGGAGGTCCTACAATGAGCAGTTCTTC. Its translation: CASSLGGGRSYNEQFF.

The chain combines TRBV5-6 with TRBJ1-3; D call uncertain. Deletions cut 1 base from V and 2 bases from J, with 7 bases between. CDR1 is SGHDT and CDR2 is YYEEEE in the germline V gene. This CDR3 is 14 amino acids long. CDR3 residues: CASSLRGTGNTIYF. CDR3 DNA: TGTGCCAGCAGCTTGCGAGGAACTGGAAACACCATATATTTT.

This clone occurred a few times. In DNA form, the CDR3 reads TGTGCCAGCAGCCGTGGGGACAGCAGGTCGGATACGCAGTATTTT. Amino acid sequence: CASSRGDSRSDTQYF. The rearrangement uses TRBV7-2 and TRBJ2-3, with 7 bases matching TRBD1. Unmatched junction bases numbered 11, after V lost 5 bases and J lost 6 bases. CDR3 length: 15 residues. CDR1 is SGHTA and CDR2 is FQGNSA in the germline V gene.

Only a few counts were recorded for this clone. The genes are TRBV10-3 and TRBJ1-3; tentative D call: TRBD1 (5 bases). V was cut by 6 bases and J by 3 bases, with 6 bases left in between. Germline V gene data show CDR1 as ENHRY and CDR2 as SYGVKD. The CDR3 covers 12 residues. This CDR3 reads CAISRDGNTIYF. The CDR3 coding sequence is TGTGCCATCAGCAGGGATGGAAACACCATATATTTT.

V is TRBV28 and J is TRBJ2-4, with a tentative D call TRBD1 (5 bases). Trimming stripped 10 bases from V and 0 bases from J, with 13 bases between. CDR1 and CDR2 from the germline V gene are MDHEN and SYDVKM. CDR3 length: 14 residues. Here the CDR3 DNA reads TGTGCCACTGGAAGACAGCTAGCCAAAAACATTCAGTACTTC. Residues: CATGRQLAKNIQYF.

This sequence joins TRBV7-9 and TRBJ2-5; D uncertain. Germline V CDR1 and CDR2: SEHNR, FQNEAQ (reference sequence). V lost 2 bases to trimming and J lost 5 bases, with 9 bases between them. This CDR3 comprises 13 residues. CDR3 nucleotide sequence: TGTGCCAGCAGCTTATTATTTACTGAGACCCAGTACTTC. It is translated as CASSLLFTETQYF.

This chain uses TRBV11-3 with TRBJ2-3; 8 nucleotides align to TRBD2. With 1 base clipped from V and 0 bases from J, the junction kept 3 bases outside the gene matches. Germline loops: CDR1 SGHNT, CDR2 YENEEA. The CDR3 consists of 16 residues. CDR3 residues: CASSLGLASSTDTQYF. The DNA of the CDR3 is TGTGCCAGCAGCTTAGGACTAGCGTCTAGCACAGATACGCAGTATTTT. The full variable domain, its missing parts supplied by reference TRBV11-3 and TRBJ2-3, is EAGVVQSPRYKIIEKKQPVAFWCNPISGHNTLYWYLQNLGQGPELLIRYENEEAVDDSQLPKDRFSAERLKGVDSTLKIQPAELGDSAVYLCASSLGLASSTDTQYFGPGTRLTVL.

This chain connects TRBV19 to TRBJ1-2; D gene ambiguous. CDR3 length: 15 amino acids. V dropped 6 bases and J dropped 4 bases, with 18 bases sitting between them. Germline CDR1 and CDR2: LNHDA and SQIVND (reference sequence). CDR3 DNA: TGTGCCAGTAGCGAGGGCTCGACGGGCCCCTATGGCTACACCTTC. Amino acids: CASSEGSTGPYGYTF.

The DNA of the CDR3 is TGTGCCAGCAGCTTTATGGGGAGCTCCTACAATGAGCAGTTCTTC. Amino acids: CASSFMGSSYNEQFF. The rearrangement uses TRBV11-2 and TRBJ2-1, with D maybe TRBD2 (5 bases). CDR3 length: 15 amino acids. From germline, CDR1 is SGHAT and CDR2 FQNNGV. V lost 3 bases and J 0 bases, leaving 9 bases between the germline ends.

CDR3 in amino acids: CASSREQRGGRYEQFF. CDR3 nucleotide sequence: TGTGCCAGCAGTCGGGAGCAGCGGGGGGGCCGCTATGAGCAGTTCTTC. The chain joins TRBV2 to TRBJ2-1, with 10 bases matching TRBD2. Germline-derived CDR1 and CDR2 are SNHLY and FYNNEI. The V gene end was trimmed by 5 bases and the J gene end by 8 bases; junction bases not matched to a gene: 12. The CDR3 covers 16 residues.

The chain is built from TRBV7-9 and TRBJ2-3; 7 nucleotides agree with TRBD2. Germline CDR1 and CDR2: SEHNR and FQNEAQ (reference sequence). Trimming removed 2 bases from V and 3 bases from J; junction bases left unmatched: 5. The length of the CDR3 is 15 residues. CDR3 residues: CASSLRGGATDTQYF. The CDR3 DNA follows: TGTGCCAGCAGCTTAAGGGGAGGGGCGACAGATACGCAGTATTTT.

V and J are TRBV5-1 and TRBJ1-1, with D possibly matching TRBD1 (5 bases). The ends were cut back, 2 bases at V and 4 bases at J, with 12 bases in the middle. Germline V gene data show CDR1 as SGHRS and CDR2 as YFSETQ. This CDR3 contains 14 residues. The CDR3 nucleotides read TGCGCCAGCAGCTTTGGCAGGGCTGGCACTGAAGCTTTCTTT. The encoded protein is CASSFGRAGTEAFF. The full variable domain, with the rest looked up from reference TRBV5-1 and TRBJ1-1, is KAGVTQTPRYLIKTRGQQVTLSCSPISGHRSVSWYQQTPGQGLQFLFEYFSETQRNKGNFPGRFSGRQFSNSRSEMNVSTLELGDSALYLCASSFGRAGTEAFFGQGTRLTVV.

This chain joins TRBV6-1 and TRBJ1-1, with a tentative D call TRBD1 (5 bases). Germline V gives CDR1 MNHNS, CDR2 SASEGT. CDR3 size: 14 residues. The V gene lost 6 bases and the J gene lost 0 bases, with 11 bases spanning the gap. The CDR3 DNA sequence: TGTGCCAGCAGGGTACAGGTACTGAACACTGAAGCTTTCTTT. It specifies CASRVQVLNTEAFF.

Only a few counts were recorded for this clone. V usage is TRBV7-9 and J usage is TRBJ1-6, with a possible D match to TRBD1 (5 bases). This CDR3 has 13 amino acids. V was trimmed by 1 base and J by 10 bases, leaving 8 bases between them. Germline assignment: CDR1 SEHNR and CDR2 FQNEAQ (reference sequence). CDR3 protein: CASSLGGDSPLHF. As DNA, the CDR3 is TGTGCCAGCAGCTTAGGGGGGGACTCACCCCTCCACTTT.

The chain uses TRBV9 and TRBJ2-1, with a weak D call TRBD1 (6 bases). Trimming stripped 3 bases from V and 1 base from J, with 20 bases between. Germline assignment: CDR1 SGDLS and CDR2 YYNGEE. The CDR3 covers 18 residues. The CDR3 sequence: CASSGSRTGFWSYNEQFF. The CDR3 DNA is TGTGCCAGCAGCGGTAGCCGCACAGGGTTCTGGTCCTACAATGAGCAGTTCTTC. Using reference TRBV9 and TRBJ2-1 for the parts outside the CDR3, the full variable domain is DSGVTQTPKHLITATGQRVTLRCSPRSGDLSVYWYQQSLDQGLQFLIQYYNGEERAKGNILERFSAQQFPDLHSELNLSSLELGDSALYFCASSGSRTGFWSYNEQFFGPGTRLTVL.

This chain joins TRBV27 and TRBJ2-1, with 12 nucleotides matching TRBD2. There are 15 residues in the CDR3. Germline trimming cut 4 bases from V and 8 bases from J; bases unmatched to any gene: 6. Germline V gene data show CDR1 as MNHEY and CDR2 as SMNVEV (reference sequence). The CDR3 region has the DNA TGTGCCAGCAGTTCTCCTAGCGGGGGGGCCCATGAGCAGTTCTTC. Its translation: CASSSPSGGAHEQFF.

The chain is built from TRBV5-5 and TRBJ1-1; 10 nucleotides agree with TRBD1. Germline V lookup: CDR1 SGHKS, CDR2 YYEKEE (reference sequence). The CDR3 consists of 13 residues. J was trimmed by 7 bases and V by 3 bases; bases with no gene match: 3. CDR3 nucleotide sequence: TGTGCCAGCAGCTCTAGGACAGGGGGTGAAGCTTTCTTT. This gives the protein CASSSRTGGEAFF.

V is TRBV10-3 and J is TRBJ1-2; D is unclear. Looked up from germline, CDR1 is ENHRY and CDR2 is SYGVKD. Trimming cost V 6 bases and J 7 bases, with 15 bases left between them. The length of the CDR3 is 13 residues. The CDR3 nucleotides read TGTGCCATCAGGTTAACGGGTGGTGGTGGCTACACCTTC. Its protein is CAIRLTGGGGYTF.

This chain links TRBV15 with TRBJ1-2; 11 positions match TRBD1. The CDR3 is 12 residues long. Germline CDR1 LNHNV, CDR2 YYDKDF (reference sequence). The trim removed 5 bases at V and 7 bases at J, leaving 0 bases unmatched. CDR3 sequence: CATSGQGAGYTF. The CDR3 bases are TGTGCCACCAGCGGACAGGGGGCTGGCTACACCTTC. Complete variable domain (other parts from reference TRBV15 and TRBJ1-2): DAMVIQNPRYQVTQFGKPVTLSCSQTLNHNVMYWYQQKSSQAPKLLFHYYDKDFNNEADTPDNFQSRRPNTSFCFLDIRSPGLGDTAMYLCATSGQGAGYTFGSGTRLTVV.

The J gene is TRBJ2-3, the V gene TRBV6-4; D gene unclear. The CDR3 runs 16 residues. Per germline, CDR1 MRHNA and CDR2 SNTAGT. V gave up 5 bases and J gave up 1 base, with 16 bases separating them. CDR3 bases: TGTGCCAGCAGTTTGACCGCGGTTCGGGGCACAGATACGCAGTATTTT. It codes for CASSLTAVRGTDTQYF.

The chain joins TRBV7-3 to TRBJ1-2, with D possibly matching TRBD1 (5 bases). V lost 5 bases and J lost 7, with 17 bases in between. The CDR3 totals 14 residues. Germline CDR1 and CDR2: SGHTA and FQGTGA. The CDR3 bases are TGTGCCAGCAGCCCCCGGGCAGGGATCGGTGGCTACACCTTC. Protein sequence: CASSPRAGIGGYTF.

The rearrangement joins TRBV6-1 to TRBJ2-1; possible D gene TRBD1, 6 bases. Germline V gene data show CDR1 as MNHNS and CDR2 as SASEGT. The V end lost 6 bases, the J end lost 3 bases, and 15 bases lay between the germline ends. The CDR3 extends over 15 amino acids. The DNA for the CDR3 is TGTGCCAGCAGCAAAACAGGGCCCCTCTACAATGAGCAGTTCTTC. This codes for CASSKTGPLYNEQFF.

The CDR3 reads CASSRAGVLADTQYF. The CDR3 DNA sequence: TGTGCCAGCAGCCGCGCCGGGGTGTTGGCAGATACGCAGTATTTT. The V gene is TRBV7-3, the J gene TRBJ2-3; the D gene is possibly TRBD2 (5 bases). Germline V gives CDR1 SGHTA, CDR2 FQGTGA. Between the trimmed V and J ends, which lost 5 bases and 4 bases, there was a span of 16 bases. This CDR3 region has 15 residues.

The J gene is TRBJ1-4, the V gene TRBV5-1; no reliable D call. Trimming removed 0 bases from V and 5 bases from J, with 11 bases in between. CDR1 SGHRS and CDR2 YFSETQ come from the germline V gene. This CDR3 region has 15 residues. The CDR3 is CASSLVPGSNEKLFF. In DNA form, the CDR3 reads TGCGCCAGCAGCTTGGTTCCAGGATCAAATGAAAAACTGTTTTTT.

In DNA, the CDR3 is TGTGCCAGCAGCAATAGCGGGGGCCTAGAGGGAGATACGCAGTATTTT. Translating gives CASSNSGGLEGDTQYF. This rearrangement joins TRBV27 to TRBJ2-3; TRBD2 aligns across 9 bases. Trimming cost V 6 bases and J 5 bases; bases outside gene matches: 12. This CDR3 is built from 16 residues. Germline assignment: CDR1 MNHEY and CDR2 SMNVEV (reference sequence).

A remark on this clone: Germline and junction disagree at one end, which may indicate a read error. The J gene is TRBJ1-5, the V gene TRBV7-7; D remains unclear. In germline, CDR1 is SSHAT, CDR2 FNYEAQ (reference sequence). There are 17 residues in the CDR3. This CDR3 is CASSLVAPPEVHQPQHF. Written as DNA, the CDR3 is TGTGCTAGCAGCTTGGTTGCTCCCCCGGAGGTGCATCAGCCCCAGCATTTT.

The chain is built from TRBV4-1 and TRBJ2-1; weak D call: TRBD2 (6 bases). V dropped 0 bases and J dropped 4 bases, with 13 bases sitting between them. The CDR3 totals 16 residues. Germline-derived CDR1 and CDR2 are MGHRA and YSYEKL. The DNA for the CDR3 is TGCGCCAGCAGCCAAGAGGCCAGCGGGCTTTACAATGAGCAGTTCTTC. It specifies CASSQEASGLYNEQFF.

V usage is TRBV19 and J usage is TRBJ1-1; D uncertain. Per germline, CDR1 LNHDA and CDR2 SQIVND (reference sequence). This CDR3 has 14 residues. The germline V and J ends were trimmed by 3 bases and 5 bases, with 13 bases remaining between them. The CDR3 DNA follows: TGTGCCAGTAGTATTTTGGGCTTCATAACTGAAGCTTTCTTT. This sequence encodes CASSILGFITEAFF.

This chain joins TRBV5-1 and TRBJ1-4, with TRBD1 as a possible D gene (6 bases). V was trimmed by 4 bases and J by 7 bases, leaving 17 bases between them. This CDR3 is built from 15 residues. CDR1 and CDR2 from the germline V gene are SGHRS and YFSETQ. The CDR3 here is CASSRTGQLGEKLFF. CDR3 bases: TGCGCCAGCAGCCGAACAGGGCAGTTGGGTGAAAAACTGTTTTTT.

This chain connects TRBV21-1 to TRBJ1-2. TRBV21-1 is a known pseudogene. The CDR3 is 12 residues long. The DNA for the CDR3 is TGTGCCAGCAGCAAAGGGAGGTATGGCTACACCTTC. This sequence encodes CASSKGRYGYTF.

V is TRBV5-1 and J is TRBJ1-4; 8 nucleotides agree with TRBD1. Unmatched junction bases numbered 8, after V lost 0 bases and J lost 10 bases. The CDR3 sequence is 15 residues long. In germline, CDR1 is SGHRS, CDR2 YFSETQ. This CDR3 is CASSLAGQGAAKLFF. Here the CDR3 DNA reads TGCGCCAGCAGCTTGGCCGGACAGGGTGCTGCAAAACTGTTTTTT. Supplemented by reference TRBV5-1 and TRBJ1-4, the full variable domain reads KAGVTQTPRYLIKTRGQQVTLSCSPISGHRSVSWYQQTPGQGLQFLFEYFSETQRNKGNFPGRFSGRQFSNSRSEMNVSTLELGDSALYLCASSLAGQGAAKLFFGSGTQLSVL.